Listed below are T cell receptor beta chains from one sample, sequenced in a study of beta chain features in type 1 diabetes. Libraries were prepared by immunoSEQ multiplex PCR; TCRdb keeps only in-frame clonotypes and omits some of them. The sample records 300,000 to 350,000 clones, approximately 10% being singletons. Sequencing input: central memory CD4+ T cells from blood. The receptor set was obtained from a man between 25 and 39 years old with type 1 diabetes. Both conserved end residues are part of each CDR3. Fields, in order: D gene, clone size, J gene, V gene, CDR3 protein, CDR3 DNA. The D gene is left open where the match is weak. Clone size appears in some rows only: once, few, many, or a class for an expanded clone.

D gene: -
clone size: -
J gene: TRBJ1-2
V gene: TRBV6-5
CDR3 protein: CASSGARQNYGYTF
CDR3 DNA: TGTGCCAGCAGTGGGGCAAGACAGAACTATGGCTACACCTTC

D gene: TRBD1
clone size: many
J gene: TRBJ1-2
V gene: TRBV18
CDR3 protein: CASSPRTGEGYTF
CDR3 DNA: TGTGCCAGCTCACCACGTACAGGGGAAGGCTACACCTTC

D gene: -
clone size: many
J gene: TRBJ1-1
V gene: TRBV6-6
CDR3 protein: CASSVTGQRTEAFF
CDR3 DNA: TGTGCCAGCAGTGTCACAGGGCAACGGACTGAAGCTTTCTTT

D gene: -
clone size: few
J gene: TRBJ2-7
V gene: TRBV7-9
CDR3 protein: CASSLPHGTYEQYF
CDR3 DNA: TGTGCCAGCAGCTTACCGCACGGGACCTACGAGCAGTACTTC

D gene: TRBD2
clone size: -
J gene: TRBJ2-5
V gene: TRBV18
CDR3 protein: CASSPLAGAPMGQETQYF
CDR3 DNA: TGTGCCAGCTCACCACTAGCGGGGGCCCCCATGGGACAAGAGACCCAGTACTTC

D gene: -
clone size: many
J gene: TRBJ1-4
V gene: TRBV29-1
CDR3 protein: CSVAGEGEKLFF
CDR3 DNA: TGCAGCGTTGCAGGGGAGGGTGAAAAACTGTTTTTT

D gene: TRBD2
clone size: -
J gene: TRBJ2-1
V gene: TRBV6-5
CDR3 protein: CASRETSGGPPTPFF
CDR3 DNA: TGTGCCAGCAGGGAGACTAGCGGGGGGCCCCCTACCCCGTTCTTC

D gene: TRBD1
clone size: -
J gene: TRBJ2-7
V gene: TRBV6-6
CDR3 protein: CASRGTGTYEQYF
CDR3 DNA: TGTGCCAGCAGGGGGACAGGGACCTACGAGCAGTACTTC

D gene: -
clone size: few
J gene: TRBJ2-5
V gene: TRBV5-1
CDR3 protein: CASRAAGTREETQYF
CDR3 DNA: TGCGCCAGCAGGGCCGCCGGGACGAGGGAAGAGACCCAGTACTTC

D gene: TRBD1
clone size: few
J gene: TRBJ2-3
V gene: TRBV6-1
CDR3 protein: CASSSRTGDTQYF
CDR3 DNA: TGTGCCAGCAGTTCCCGGACAGGAGATACGCAGTATTTT

D gene: TRBD1
clone size: few
J gene: TRBJ2-7
V gene: TRBV7-2
CDR3 protein: CASTSTGGEQYF
CDR3 DNA: TGTGCCAGCACCTCAACAGGGGGCGAGCAGTACTTC

D gene: -
clone size: -
J gene: TRBJ1-6
V gene: TRBV6-5
CDR3 protein: CASKEGDSPLHF
CDR3 DNA: TGTGCCAGCAAGGAGGGGGATTCACCCCTCCACTTT

D gene: TRBD2
clone size: few
J gene: TRBJ2-5
V gene: TRBV29-1
CDR3 protein: CSVAGGAGETQYF
CDR3 DNA: TGCAGCGTTGCCGGGGGGGCCGGAGAGACCCAGTACTTC

D gene: TRBD2
clone size: -
J gene: TRBJ2-1
V gene: TRBV9
CDR3 protein: CASSETSGHYNEQFF
CDR3 DNA: TGTGCCAGCAGCGAGACTAGCGGACACTACAATGAGCAGTTCTTC

D gene: TRBD1
clone size: few
J gene: TRBJ1-2
V gene: TRBV6-5
CDR3 protein: CASSYSGQVQGYTF
CDR3 DNA: TGTGCCAGCAGTTACTCTGGACAGGTTCAGGGCTACACCTTC

D gene: -
clone size: few
J gene: TRBJ2-3
V gene: TRBV5-1
CDR3 protein: CASSLRVGGDTQYF
CDR3 DNA: TGCGCCAGCAGCTTGAGGGTCGGGGGAGATACGCAGTATTTT

D gene: -
clone size: -
J gene: TRBJ2-1
V gene: TRBV7-8
CDR3 protein: CASSLGINEQFF
CDR3 DNA: TGTGCCAGCAGCTTAGGAATCAATGAGCAGTTCTTC

D gene: -
clone size: -
J gene: TRBJ1-5
V gene: TRBV7-9
CDR3 protein: CASSPQGDQPQHF
CDR3 DNA: TGTGCCAGCAGCCCACAGGGAGATCAGCCCCAGCATTTT

D gene: -
clone size: -
J gene: TRBJ2-6
V gene: TRBV14
CDR3 protein: CASSRRISGANVLTF
CDR3 DNA: TGTGCCAGCAGCCGGCGGATCTCTGGGGCCAACGTCCTGACTTTC

D gene: -
clone size: few
J gene: TRBJ1-1
V gene: TRBV18
CDR3 protein: CASSPGMNTEAFF
CDR3 DNA: TGTGCCAGCTCTCCCGGAATGAACACTGAAGCTTTCTTT

D gene: -
clone size: few
J gene: TRBJ1-1
V gene: TRBV9
CDR3 protein: CASSPLDQNTEAFF
CDR3 DNA: TGTGCCAGCAGCCCACTTGACCAGAACACTGAAGCTTTCTTT

D gene: -
clone size: -
J gene: TRBJ1-5
V gene: TRBV19
CDR3 protein: CASTPSGYRDNQPQHF
CDR3 DNA: TGTGCCAGTACCCCGTCAGGGTATCGAGACAATCAGCCCCAGCATTTT

D gene: -
clone size: -
J gene: TRBJ1-2
V gene: TRBV4-3
CDR3 protein: CASSQKLGVPPYGYTF
CDR3 DNA: TGCGCCAGCAGCCAAAAACTCGGTGTCCCCCCCTATGGCTACACCTTC

D gene: TRBD1
clone size: -
J gene: TRBJ2-5
V gene: TRBV7-2
CDR3 protein: CASSPRQGAGVETQYF
CDR3 DNA: TGTGCCAGCAGCCCCAGACAGGGGGCAGGGGTGGAGACCCAGTACTTC

D gene: TRBD2
clone size: few
J gene: TRBJ2-7
V gene: TRBV11-2
CDR3 protein: CASSFLAGGLSNEQYF
CDR3 DNA: TGTGCCAGCAGCTTCCTAGCGGGGGGGCTATCGAACGAGCAGTACTTC

D gene: -
clone size: many
J gene: TRBJ2-3
V gene: TRBV6-6
CDR3 protein: CASSNALAASTDTQYF
CDR3 DNA: TGTGCCAGCTCAAACGCGCTAGCAGCTAGCACAGATACGCAGTATTTT

D gene: -
clone size: few
J gene: TRBJ2-5
V gene: TRBV6-5
CDR3 protein: CASSYDGGPMETQYF
CDR3 DNA: TGTGCCAGCAGTTACGACGGGGGCCCCATGGAGACCCAGTACTTC

D gene: -
clone size: -
J gene: TRBJ2-4
V gene: TRBV9
CDR3 protein: CASSLRGRVAKNIQYF
CDR3 DNA: TGTGCCAGCAGCCTCCGGGGACGGGTAGCCAAAAACATTCAGTACTTC

D gene: -
clone size: -
J gene: TRBJ1-6
V gene: TRBV19
CDR3 protein: CASSRRQENSPLHF
CDR3 DNA: TGTGCCAGTAGTCGGAGACAGGAGAATTCACCCCTCCACTTT

D gene: -
clone size: -
J gene: TRBJ1-1
V gene: TRBV29-1
CDR3 protein: CSVVVGAWRDTEAFF
CDR3 DNA: TGCAGCGTTGTGGTTGGAGCATGGAGGGACACTGAAGCTTTCTTT

D gene: TRBD2
clone size: -
J gene: TRBJ2-7
V gene: TRBV7-2
CDR3 protein: CASSTGLAGNEQYF
CDR3 DNA: TGTGCCAGCAGCACCGGACTAGCGGGAAACGAGCAGTACTTC

D gene: -
clone size: few
J gene: TRBJ1-1
V gene: TRBV7-9
CDR3 protein: CASSVGGLATEAFF
CDR3 DNA: TGTGCCAGCAGCGTAGGCGGACTGGCAACTGAAGCTTTCTTT

D gene: -
clone size: few
J gene: TRBJ1-2
V gene: TRBV19
CDR3 protein: CASTPEAGANYGYTF
CDR3 DNA: TGTGCCAGTACCCCCGAGGCAGGGGCTAACTATGGCTACACCTTC

D gene: -
clone size: few
J gene: TRBJ2-7
V gene: TRBV20-1
CDR3 protein: CSAIQGPTKYF
CDR3 DNA: TGCAGTGCTATTCAGGGACCGACGAAGTACTTC

D gene: -
clone size: few
J gene: TRBJ2-5
V gene: TRBV5-8
CDR3 protein: CASSFDYAGFQETQYF
CDR3 DNA: TGTGCCAGCAGCTTCGACTATGCGGGGTTCCAAGAGACCCAGTACTTC

D gene: -
clone size: few
J gene: TRBJ2-2
V gene: TRBV10-1
CDR3 protein: CASSEGSGELFF
CDR3 DNA: TGCGCCAGCAGTGAGGGTAGCGGGGAGCTGTTTTTT

D gene: -
clone size: -
J gene: TRBJ2-7
V gene: TRBV30
CDR3 protein: CAWSVDSYEQYF
CDR3 DNA: TGTGCCTGGAGTGTAGACAGCTACGAGCAGTACTTC

D gene: -
clone size: -
J gene: TRBJ1-5
V gene: TRBV28
CDR3 protein: CASTLGGVSNQPQHF
CDR3 DNA: TGTGCCAGCACACTGGGGGGGGTGAGCAATCAGCCCCAGCATTTT

D gene: -
clone size: -
J gene: TRBJ2-7
V gene: TRBV5-4
CDR3 protein: CASSPGISSYEQYF
CDR3 DNA: TGTGCCAGCAGCCCCGGGATCAGCTCCTACGAGCAGTACTTC

D gene: TRBD2
clone size: -
J gene: TRBJ2-7
V gene: TRBV7-2
CDR3 protein: CASSTHGGGGRQYEQYF
CDR3 DNA: TGTGCCAGCAGCACCCACGGGGGCGGGGGGCGCCAGTACGAGCAGTACTTC

D gene: -
clone size: -
J gene: TRBJ1-4
V gene: TRBV4-3
CDR3 protein: CASSQKTQAGTANEKLFF
CDR3 DNA: TGCGCCAGCAGCCAAAAGACTCAAGCCGGGACGGCTAATGAAAAACTGTTTTTT

D gene: -
clone size: -
J gene: TRBJ2-7
V gene: TRBV7-2
CDR3 protein: CASSSGTFPYEQYF
CDR3 DNA: TGTGCCAGCAGCTCCGGGACATTCCCCTACGAGCAGTACTTC

D gene: TRBD1
clone size: -
J gene: TRBJ2-5
V gene: TRBV4-3
CDR3 protein: CASSQAVSTGGGGETQYF
CDR3 DNA: TGCGCCAGCAGCCAAGCGGTCTCAACAGGGGGCGGAGGAGAGACCCAGTACTTC

D gene: TRBD1
clone size: -
J gene: TRBJ2-2
V gene: TRBV4-1
CDR3 protein: CASSQDLVGQGATGELFF
CDR3 DNA: TGCGCCAGCAGCCAAGATCTAGTGGGACAGGGGGCTACCGGGGAGCTGTTTTTT

D gene: -
clone size: few
J gene: TRBJ2-3
V gene: TRBV11-3
CDR3 protein: CASSLGFGDTQYF
CDR3 DNA: TGTGCCAGCAGCTTAGGGTTTGGGGATACGCAGTATTTT

D gene: -
clone size: -
J gene: TRBJ1-2
V gene: TRBV2
CDR3 protein: CATRGVANYGYTF
CDR3 DNA: TGTGCCACCCGGGGGGTAGCTAACTATGGCTACACCTTC

D gene: TRBD1
clone size: -
J gene: TRBJ2-7
V gene: TRBV29-1
CDR3 protein: CSVPFGTGRGEQYF
CDR3 DNA: TGCAGCGTCCCATTTGGGACAGGGAGAGGCGAGCAGTACTTC

D gene: -
clone size: few
J gene: TRBJ2-3
V gene: TRBV7-2
CDR3 protein: CASSPPGASLNTQYF
CDR3 DNA: TGTGCCAGCAGCCCCCCGGGGGCCTCCTTAAATACGCAGTATTTT

D gene: -
clone size: -
J gene: TRBJ1-1
V gene: TRBV7-2
CDR3 protein: CASSLRRPEAFF
CDR3 DNA: TGTGCCAGCAGCTTGCGTCGTCCTGAAGCTTTCTTT

D gene: -
clone size: -
J gene: TRBJ1-2
V gene: TRBV29-1
CDR3 protein: CSVRQAEQYGYTF
CDR3 DNA: TGCAGCGTTCGGCAGGCCGAGCAGTATGGCTACACCTTC

D gene: -
clone size: -
J gene: TRBJ1-6
V gene: TRBV2
CDR3 protein: CASSMSRGSSYNSPLHF
CDR3 DNA: TGTGCCAGCAGTATGAGTAGGGGGAGCTCCTATAATTCACCCCTCCACTTT

D gene: -
clone size: few
J gene: TRBJ2-7
V gene: TRBV21-1
CDR3 protein: CATPRRGHEQYF
CDR3 DNA: TGTGCCACCCCGCGACGAGGGCACGAGCAGTACTTC

D gene: -
clone size: -
J gene: TRBJ1-5
V gene: TRBV5-1
CDR3 protein: CASSWGSQPQHF
CDR3 DNA: TGCGCCAGCAGCTGGGGGAGTCAGCCCCAGCATTTT

D gene: -
clone size: -
J gene: TRBJ2-6
V gene: TRBV11-2
CDR3 protein: CASSLRGSGANVLTF
CDR3 DNA: TGTGCCAGCAGCTTAAGGGGCTCTGGGGCCAACGTCCTGACTTTC